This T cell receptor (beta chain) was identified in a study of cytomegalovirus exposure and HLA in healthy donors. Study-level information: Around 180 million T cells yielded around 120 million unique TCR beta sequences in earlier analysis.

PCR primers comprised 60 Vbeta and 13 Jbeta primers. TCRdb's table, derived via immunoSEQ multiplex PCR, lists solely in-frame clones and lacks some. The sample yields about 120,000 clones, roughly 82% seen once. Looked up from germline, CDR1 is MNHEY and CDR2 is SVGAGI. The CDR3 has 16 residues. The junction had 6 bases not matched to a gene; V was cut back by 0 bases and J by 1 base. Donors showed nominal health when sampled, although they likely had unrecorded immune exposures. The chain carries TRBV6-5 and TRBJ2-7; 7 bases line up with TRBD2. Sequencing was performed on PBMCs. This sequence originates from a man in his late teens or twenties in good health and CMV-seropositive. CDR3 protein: CASSYSFREGSYEQYF. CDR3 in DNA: TGTGCCAGCAGTTACTCGTTCAGGGAGGGATCCTACGAGCAGTACTTC.